The 15 T cell receptor beta chains below all came from one sample that was sequenced in a study of blood T cell repertoires in COVID-19. Using immunoSEQ multiplex PCR, the repertoire was profiled, and TCRdb retains in-frame clones only, with some absent. Among over 200,000 clones listed, around nine tenths were seen once. The sequenced sample was PBMCs or T cells enriched from blood (not recorded which). The source is a woman under 40 with acute COVID-19.

This chain joins TRBV5-4 and TRBJ2-7, with 8 bases that match TRBD2. This CDR3 comprises 15 residues. V shed 4 bases and J 2 bases; nucleotides not matched to a gene: 8. Germline CDR1 is SGHNT and CDR2 is YYREEE (reference sequence). In DNA form, the CDR3 reads TGTGCCAGCAGCCTCGGGCGGGGGGTCACCTACGAGCAGTACTTC. Translation: CASSLGRGVTYEQYF.

In this sample, this clone turned up once. The chain employs TRBV5-1 and TRBJ2-7, with 7 bases matching TRBD2. The V gene end was trimmed by 4 bases and the J gene end by 5 bases; junction bases not matched to a gene: 6. CDR1 and CDR2 (germline): SGHRS, YFSETQ. The CDR3 contains 13 residues. CDR3 coding DNA: TGCGCCAGCAGCCTAAACCGGGGGGACGAGCAGTACTTC. Encoded protein: CASSLNRGDEQYF.

The rearrangement links TRBV27 to TRBJ1-1, with D uncertain. The CDR3 extends over 14 amino acids. The germline CDR1 and CDR2 sequences are MNHEY and SMNVEV (reference sequence). V shed 3 bases and J shed 3 bases, with 11 bases lying between them. The CDR3 region is CASSFTSRYTEAFF. The CDR3 nucleotides read TGTGCCAGCAGTTTTACCTCGCGATACACTGAAGCTTTCTTT.

The genes are TRBV4-1 and TRBJ2-1, with 10 positions matching TRBD2. The V and J ends lost 2 bases and 8 bases, in that order; junction bases with no gene match: 9. This CDR3 has 16 amino acids. CDR1 MGHRA and CDR2 YSYEKL come from the germline V gene. The CDR3 region has the DNA TGCGCCAGCAGCCAATTACCAAGCGGGGGGGCGCATGAGCAGTTCTTC. This gives the protein CASSQLPSGGAHEQFF.

The chain combines TRBV10-2 with TRBJ1-6, with 9 bases fitting TRBD1. V dropped 6 bases and J dropped 10; count of bases not matched to a gene: 10. This CDR3 region has 15 residues. From germline, CDR1 is WSHSY and CDR2 SAAADI. CDR3 sequence reads: CASRTPGTGSSPLHF. CDR3 nucleotides: TGCGCCAGCAGGACTCCCGGGACAGGGTCCTCACCCCTCCACTTT.

The chain uses TRBV3-1 (or the pseudogene TRBV3-2) and TRBJ1-6, with D uncertain. Trimming shortened V by 2 bases and J by 10 bases, and 15 bases separated the two germline ends. The CDR3 covers 15 residues. Per the germline V gene, CDR1 is LGHDT and CDR2 is YNNKEL (reference sequence). The DNA for the CDR3 is TGTGCCAGCAGCCAATTAACAGTAGGTGGGTCACCCCTCCACTTT. It specifies CASSQLTVGGSPLHF.

The rearrangement joins TRBV19 to TRBJ2-1; 8 nucleotides match TRBD2. V lost 1 base, J lost 2 bases, and 1 base stayed unmatched. This CDR3 is built from 15 residues. CDR1 is LNHDA, CDR2 SQIVND, per germline (reference sequence). CDR3 bases: TGTGCCAGTAGTATAGCACTAGCGGCCTACAATGAGCAGTTCTTC. As protein: CASSIALAAYNEQFF.

The V and J genes are TRBV5-5 and TRBJ2-5; possible D gene TRBD2, 5 bases. The germline V gene encodes CDR1 SGHKS and CDR2 YYEKEE (reference sequence). V was cut by 2 bases and J by 3 bases, with 23 bases left in between. This CDR3 is 18 amino acids long. The CDR3 nucleotides are TGTGCCAGCAGCTTACGCTCGGCGGGCGCAATGAGCGAAGAGACCCAGTACTTC. Its protein product is CASSLRSAGAMSEETQYF.

CDR3 amino acids: CASSPFGQPPANYGYTF. The DNA of the CDR3 is TGTGCCAGCAGCCCTTTCGGACAGCCCCCGGCGAACTATGGCTACACCTTC. V gene TRBV13 combines with J gene TRBJ1-2; tentative D call: TRBD1 (6 bases). Between the trimmed V and J ends, which lost 5 bases and 2 bases, there was a span of 21 bases. This CDR3 has 17 residues. Germline V gene lookup returns CDR1 PRHDT and CDR2 FYEKMQ (reference sequence).

V is TRBV10-3 and J is TRBJ2-3; possible D gene TRBD1, 5 bases. The germline CDR1 and CDR2 sequences are ENHRY and SYGVKD. This CDR3 is built from 14 residues. V lost 3 bases to trimming and J lost 0 bases, with 7 bases between them. The CDR3 DNA sequence: TGTGCCATCAGTGAAAGGGGAAGCACAGATACGCAGTATTTT. This sequence encodes CAISERGSTDTQYF.

This chain joins TRBV19 and TRBJ1-2; D is unclear. This CDR3 comprises 14 residues. Germline CDR1 and CDR2: LNHDA and SQIVND (reference sequence). Trimming took off 2 bases at V and 4 bases at J, with 11 bases between the two ends. CDR3: CASSIQNTVYGYTF. CDR3 bases: TGTGCCAGTAGTATACAAAACACCGTCTATGGCTACACCTTC.

The rearrangement joins TRBV19 to TRBJ2-7, with D possibly being TRBD1 (7 bases). The V end lost 5 bases, the J end lost 4 bases, and 24 bases lay between the germline ends. The CDR3 has 17 amino acids. The germline gives CDR1 LNHDA, CDR2 SQIVND (reference sequence). The CDR3 coding sequence is TGTGCCAGTAGTCCTACACAGGGAGCAGGGGGGAGTTACGAGCAGTACTTC. As protein: CASSPTQGAGGSYEQYF.

The J gene is TRBJ1-2, the V gene TRBV30, with TRBD1 identical over 9 bases. V dropped 0 bases and J dropped 4; count of bases not matched to a gene: 3. Germline V gene lookup returns CDR1 GTSNPN and CDR2 SVGIG (reference sequence). There are 14 residues in the CDR3. CDR3 in amino acids: CAWSVTGGFYGYTF. DNA of the CDR3: TGTGCCTGGAGTGTAACAGGGGGCTTCTATGGCTACACCTTC.

This clone showed up just once. The chain links TRBV5-5 to TRBJ1-6; 7 bases line up with TRBD1. With 2 bases clipped from V and 5 bases from J, the junction kept 1 base outside the gene matches. CDR1 and CDR2 from the germline V gene are SGHKS and YYEKEE (reference sequence). This CDR3 is built from 14 residues. The CDR3 bases are TGTGCCAGCAGCTTAGGACAGGATAATTCACCCCTCCACTTT. This gives the protein CASSLGQDNSPLHF.

This clone was observed a handful of times. The chain combines TRBV5-1 with TRBJ2-1; 13 bases fit TRBD2. The CDR3 covers 16 residues. Germline V gene lookup returns CDR1 SGHRS and CDR2 YFSETQ. Trimming removed 2 bases from V and 9 bases from J; junction bases left unmatched: 8. In nucleotides, the CDR3 is TGCGCCAGCAGCTTACTAGCGGGGGGGCAAGTGGGTGAGCAGTTCTTC. Encoded protein: CASSLLAGGQVGEQFF.